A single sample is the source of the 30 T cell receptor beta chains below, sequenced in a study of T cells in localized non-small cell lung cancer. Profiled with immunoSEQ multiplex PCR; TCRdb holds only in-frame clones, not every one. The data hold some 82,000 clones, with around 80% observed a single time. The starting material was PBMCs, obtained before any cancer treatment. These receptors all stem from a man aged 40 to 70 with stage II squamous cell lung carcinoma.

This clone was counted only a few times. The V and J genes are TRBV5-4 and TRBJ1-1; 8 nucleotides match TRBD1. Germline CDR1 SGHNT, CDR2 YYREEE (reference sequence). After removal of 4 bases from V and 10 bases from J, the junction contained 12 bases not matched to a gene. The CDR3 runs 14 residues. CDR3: CASSRDRMFLGAFF. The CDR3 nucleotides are TGTGCCAGCAGCCGGGACAGGATGTTCTTAGGAGCTTTCTTT.

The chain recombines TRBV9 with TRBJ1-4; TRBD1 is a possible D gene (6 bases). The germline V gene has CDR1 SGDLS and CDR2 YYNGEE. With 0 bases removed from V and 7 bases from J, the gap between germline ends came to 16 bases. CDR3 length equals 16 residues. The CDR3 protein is CASSVVWAGDSEKLFF. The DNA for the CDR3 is TGTGCCAGCAGCGTAGTCTGGGCAGGGGATAGTGAAAAACTGTTTTTT.

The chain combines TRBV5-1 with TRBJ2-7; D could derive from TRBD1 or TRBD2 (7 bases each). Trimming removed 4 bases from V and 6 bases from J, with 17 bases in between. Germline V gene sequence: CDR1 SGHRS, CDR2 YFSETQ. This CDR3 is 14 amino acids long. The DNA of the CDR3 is TGCGCCAGCAGCGGGGGGGAGACAGGGACCGAGCAGTACTTC. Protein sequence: CASSGGETGTEQYF.

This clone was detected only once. CDR3 protein: CASSAQAGLTDTQYF. CDR3 DNA sequence: TGTGCCAGTAGTGCCCAAGCGGGACTGACAGATACGCAGTATTTT. V usage is TRBV19 and J usage is TRBJ2-3; 7 positions agree with TRBD2. Germline trimming cut 5 bases from V and 3 bases from J; bases unmatched to any gene: 8. The CDR3 has 15 amino acids. Germline V gene data show CDR1 as LNHDA and CDR2 as SQIVND (reference sequence).

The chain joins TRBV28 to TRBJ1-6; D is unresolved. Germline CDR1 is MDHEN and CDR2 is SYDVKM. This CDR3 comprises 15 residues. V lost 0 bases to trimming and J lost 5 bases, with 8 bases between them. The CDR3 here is CASSLWNQDNSPLHF. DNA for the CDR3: TGTGCCAGCAGTTTATGGAACCAAGATAATTCACCCCTCCACTTT.

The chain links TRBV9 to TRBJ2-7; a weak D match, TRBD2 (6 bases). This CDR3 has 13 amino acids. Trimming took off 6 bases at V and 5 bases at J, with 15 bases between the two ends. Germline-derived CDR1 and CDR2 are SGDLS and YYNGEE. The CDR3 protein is CASNNGEVDEQYF. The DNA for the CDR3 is TGTGCCAGCAACAACGGGGAGGTGGACGAGCAGTACTTC.

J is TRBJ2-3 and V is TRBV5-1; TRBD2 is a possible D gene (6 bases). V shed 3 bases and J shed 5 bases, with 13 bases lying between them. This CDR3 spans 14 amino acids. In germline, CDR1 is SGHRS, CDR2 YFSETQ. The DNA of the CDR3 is TGCGCCAGCAGCTCTGGCGGGACGGGAGATACGCAGTATTTT. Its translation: CASSSGGTGDTQYF.

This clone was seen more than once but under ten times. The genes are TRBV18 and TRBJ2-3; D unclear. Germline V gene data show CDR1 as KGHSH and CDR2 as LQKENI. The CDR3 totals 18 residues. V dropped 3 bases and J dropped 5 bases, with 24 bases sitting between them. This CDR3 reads CASSPQILLGTDQDTQYF. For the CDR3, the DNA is TGTGCCAGCTCACCCCAAATTCTCCTCGGCACAGATCAAGATACGCAGTATTTT.

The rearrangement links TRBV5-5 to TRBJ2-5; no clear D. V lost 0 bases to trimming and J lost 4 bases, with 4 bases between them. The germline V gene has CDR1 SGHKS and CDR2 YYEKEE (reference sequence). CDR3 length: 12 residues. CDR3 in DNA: TGTGCCAGCAGCTTGGGGAGAGAGACCCAGTACTTC. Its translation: CASSLGRETQYF. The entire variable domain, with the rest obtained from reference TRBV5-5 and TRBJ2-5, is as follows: DAGVTQSPTHLIKTRGQQVTLRCSPISGHKSVSWYQQVLGQGPQFIFQYYEKEERGRGNFPDRFSARQFPNYSSELNVNALLLGDSALYLCASSLGRETQYFGPGTRLLVL.

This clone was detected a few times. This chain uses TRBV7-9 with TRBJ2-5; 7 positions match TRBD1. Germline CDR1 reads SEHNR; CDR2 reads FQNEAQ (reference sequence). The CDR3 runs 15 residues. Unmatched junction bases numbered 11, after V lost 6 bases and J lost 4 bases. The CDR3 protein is CASRPGQLRRETQYF. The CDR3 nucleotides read TGTGCCAGCAGGCCGGGACAGCTCCGTCGAGAGACCCAGTACTTC.

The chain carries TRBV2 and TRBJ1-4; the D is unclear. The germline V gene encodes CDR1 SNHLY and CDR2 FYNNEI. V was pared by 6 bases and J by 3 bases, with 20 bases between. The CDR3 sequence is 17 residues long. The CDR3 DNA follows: TGTGCCAGCAGCGGTGGATCGATAGGGTTTTCTAATGAAAAACTGTTTTTT. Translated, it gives CASSGGSIGFSNEKLFF.

The CDR3 sequence: CASSLMSGSNTEAFF. The CDR3 DNA follows: TGTGCCAGCAGCTTAATGAGCGGTTCGAACACTGAAGCTTTCTTT. The chain couples TRBV11-1 to TRBJ1-1; D is unclear. CDR3 size: 15 residues. Trimming took 2 bases from V and 1 from J, leaving 11 bases between them. Germline V gives CDR1 SGHAT, CDR2 FQDESV (reference sequence).

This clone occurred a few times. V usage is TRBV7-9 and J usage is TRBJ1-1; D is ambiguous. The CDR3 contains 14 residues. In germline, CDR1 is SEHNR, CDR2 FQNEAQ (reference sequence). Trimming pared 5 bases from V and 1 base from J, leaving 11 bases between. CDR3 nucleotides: TGTGCCAGCAGCGACCGTGGGCAGAACACTGAAGCTTTCTTT. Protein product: CASSDRGQNTEAFF.

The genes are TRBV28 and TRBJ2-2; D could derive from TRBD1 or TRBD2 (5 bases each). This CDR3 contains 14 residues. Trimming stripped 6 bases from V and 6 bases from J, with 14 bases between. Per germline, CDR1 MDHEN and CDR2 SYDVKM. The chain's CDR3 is CASRRGGSAGELFF. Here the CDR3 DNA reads TGTGCCAGCAGGCGTGGGGGAAGCGCCGGGGAGCTGTTTTTT.

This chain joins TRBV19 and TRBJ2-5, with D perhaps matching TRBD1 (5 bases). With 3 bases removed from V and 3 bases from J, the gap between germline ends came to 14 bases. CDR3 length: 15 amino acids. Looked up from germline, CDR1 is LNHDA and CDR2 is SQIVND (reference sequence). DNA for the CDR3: TGTGCCAGTAGTATCGTCGAGAAGGGGAAAGAGACCCAGTACTTC. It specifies CASSIVEKGKETQYF. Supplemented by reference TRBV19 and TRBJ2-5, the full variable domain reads DGGITQSPKYLFRKEGQNVTLSCEQNLNHDAMYWYRQDPGQGLRLIYYSQIVNDFQKGDIAEGYSVSREKKESFPLTVTSAQKNPTAFYLCASSIVEKGKETQYFGPGTRLLVL.

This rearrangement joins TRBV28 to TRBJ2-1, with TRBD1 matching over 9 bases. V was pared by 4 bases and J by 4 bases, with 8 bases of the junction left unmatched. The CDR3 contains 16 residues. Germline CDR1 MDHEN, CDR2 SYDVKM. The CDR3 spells CASSSNRDRAYNEQFF. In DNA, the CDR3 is TGTGCCAGCAGTTCCAACCGGGACAGGGCGTACAATGAGCAGTTCTTC.

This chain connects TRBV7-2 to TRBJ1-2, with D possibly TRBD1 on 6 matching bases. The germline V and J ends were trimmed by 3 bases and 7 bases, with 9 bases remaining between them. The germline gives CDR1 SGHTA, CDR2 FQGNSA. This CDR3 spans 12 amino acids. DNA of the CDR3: TGTGCCAGCAGCTTTGAGGGGGTTGGCTACACCTTC. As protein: CASSFEGVGYTF.

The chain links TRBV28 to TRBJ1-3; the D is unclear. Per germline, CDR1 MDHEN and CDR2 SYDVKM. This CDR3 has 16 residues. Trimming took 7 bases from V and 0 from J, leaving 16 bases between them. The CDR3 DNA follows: TGTGCCAGCACCCCGATGGACGGAAGCTCTGGAAACACCATATATTTT. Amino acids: CASTPMDGSSGNTIYF.

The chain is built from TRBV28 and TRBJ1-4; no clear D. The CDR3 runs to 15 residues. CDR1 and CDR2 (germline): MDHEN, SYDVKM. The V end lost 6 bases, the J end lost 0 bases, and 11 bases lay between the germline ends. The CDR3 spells CASSAEFATNEKLFF. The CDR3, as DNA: TGTGCCAGCAGCGCCGAATTTGCAACTAATGAAAAACTGTTTTTT.

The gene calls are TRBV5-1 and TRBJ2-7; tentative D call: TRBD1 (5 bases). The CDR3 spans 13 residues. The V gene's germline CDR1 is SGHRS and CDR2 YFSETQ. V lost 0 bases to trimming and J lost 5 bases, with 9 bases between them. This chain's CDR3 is CASSLGTPHEQYF. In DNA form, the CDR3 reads TGCGCCAGCAGCTTGGGGACACCCCACGAGCAGTACTTC.

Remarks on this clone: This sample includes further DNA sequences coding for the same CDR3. The CDR3 DNA reads TGTGCCAGCAGTAGCGGCTCCTACAATGAGCAGTTCTTC. It translates to CASSSGSYNEQFF. The J gene is TRBJ2-1, the V gene TRBV7-9; maybe TRBD2 (6 bases). The CDR3 sequence is 13 residues long. Germline CDR1 is SEHNR and CDR2 is FQNEAQ (reference sequence). The V end lost 6 bases, the J end lost 0 bases, and 6 bases lay between the germline ends.

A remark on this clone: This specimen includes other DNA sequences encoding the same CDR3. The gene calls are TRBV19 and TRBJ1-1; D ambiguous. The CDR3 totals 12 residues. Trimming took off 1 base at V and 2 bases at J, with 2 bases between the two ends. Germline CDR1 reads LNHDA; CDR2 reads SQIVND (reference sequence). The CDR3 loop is CASSIGNTEAFF. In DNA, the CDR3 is TGTGCCAGTAGTATAGGTAACACTGAAGCTTTCTTT.

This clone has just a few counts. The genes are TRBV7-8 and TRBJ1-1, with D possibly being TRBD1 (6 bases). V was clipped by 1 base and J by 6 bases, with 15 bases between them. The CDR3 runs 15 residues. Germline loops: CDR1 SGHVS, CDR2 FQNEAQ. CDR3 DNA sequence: TGTGCCAGCAGCTTAGAGGTGCAGGGGATAGCTGAAGCTTTCTTT. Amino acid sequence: CASSLEVQGIAEAFF.

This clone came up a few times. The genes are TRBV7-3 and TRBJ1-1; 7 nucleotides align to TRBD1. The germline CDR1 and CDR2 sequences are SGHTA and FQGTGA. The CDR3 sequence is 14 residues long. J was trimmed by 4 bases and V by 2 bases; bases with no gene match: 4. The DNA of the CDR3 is TGTGCCAGCAGCTTATACAGGGGCTCCACTGAAGCTTTCTTT. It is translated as CASSLYRGSTEAFF.

The CDR3 loop is CASSSDRGGQFF. The CDR3, as DNA: TGCGCCAGCAGCAGTGACAGAGGCGGGCAGTTCTTC. This chain links TRBV5-1 with TRBJ2-1; tentative D call: TRBD1 (5 bases). The V gene lost 4 bases and the J gene lost 12 bases, with 14 bases spanning the gap. CDR3 length: 12 amino acids. Germline assignment: CDR1 SGHRS and CDR2 YFSETQ.

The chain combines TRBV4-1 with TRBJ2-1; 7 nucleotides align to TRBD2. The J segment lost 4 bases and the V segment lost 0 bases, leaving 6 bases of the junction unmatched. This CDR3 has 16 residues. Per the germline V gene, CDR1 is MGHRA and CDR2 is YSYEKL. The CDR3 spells CASSQETSGAYNEQFF. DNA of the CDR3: TGCGCCAGCAGCCAAGAAACCAGCGGGGCATACAATGAGCAGTTCTTC.

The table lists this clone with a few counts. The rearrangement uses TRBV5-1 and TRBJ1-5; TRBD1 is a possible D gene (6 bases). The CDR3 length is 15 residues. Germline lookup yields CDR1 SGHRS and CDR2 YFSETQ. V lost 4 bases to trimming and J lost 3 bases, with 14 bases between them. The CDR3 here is CASSRGGQSNQPQHF. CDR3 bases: TGCGCCAGCAGCCGGGGGGGACAATCCAATCAGCCCCAGCATTTT.

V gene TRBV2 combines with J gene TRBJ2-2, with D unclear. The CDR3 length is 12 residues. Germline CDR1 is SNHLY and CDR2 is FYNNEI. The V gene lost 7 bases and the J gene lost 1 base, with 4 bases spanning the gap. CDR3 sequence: CASKVNTGELFF. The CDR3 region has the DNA TGTGCCAGCAAGGTGAACACCGGGGAGCTGTTTTTT.

The CDR3 bases are TGCGCCAGCAGCTTGTTACAGCCTGGCACAGATACGCAGTATTTT. As protein: CASSLLQPGTDTQYF. The chain combines TRBV5-1 with TRBJ2-3; D is undetermined. The CDR3 sequence is 15 residues long. Germline CDR1 SGHRS, CDR2 YFSETQ. V shed 1 base and J shed 1 base, with 10 bases lying between them.

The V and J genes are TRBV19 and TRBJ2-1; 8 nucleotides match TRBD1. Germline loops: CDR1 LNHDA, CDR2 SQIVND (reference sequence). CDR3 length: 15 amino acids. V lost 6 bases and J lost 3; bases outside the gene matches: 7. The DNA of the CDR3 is TGTGCCAGTAGGGGGGCAGGGGGCCTCTACAATGAGCAGTTCTTC. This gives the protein CASRGAGGLYNEQFF.